What follows are 20 T cell receptor beta chains derived from one specimen sequenced in a study of cytomegalovirus exposure and HLA in healthy donors (dated by TCRdb to 2016 to 2017). Libraries were made using the immunoSEQ multiplex PCR assay. For the multiplex PCR, a mixture combining 60 forward primers for TCR Vbeta segments and 13 reverse primers for TCR Jbeta segments was used. TCRdb took over this immuneACCESS table, retaining in-frame rearrangements with V and J assigned. Such tables are incomplete; in checked studies, under half of the missing clones stem from an unresolved V gene, and the remainder is unexplained. In this sample the table shows fewer than 200,000 clones, about 82% of which occur a single time. The biggest ten clones account for 0.65% to 0.85% of the sample. The material sequenced was PBMCs. All receptors come from a female donor in good health and CMV-seronegative.

This clone was observed a single time. The CDR3 loop reads CASSQDGLAARTENEQFF. As DNA, the CDR3 is TGCGCCAGCAGCCAAGATGGACTGGCCGCCAGGACTGAAAATGAGCAGTTCTTC. V gene TRBV4-3 combines with J gene TRBJ2-1; tentatively, D is TRBD2 (5 bases). Germline assignment: CDR1 LGHNA and CDR2 YSLEER. The CDR3 has 18 amino acids. Between the trimmed V and J ends, which lost 0 bases and 7 bases, there was a span of 22 bases.

This chain uses TRBV5-1 with TRBJ1-2; 9 nucleotides line up with TRBD1. V lost 7 bases and J lost 3; bases outside the gene matches: 7. CDR3 length: 14 residues. Germline V gives CDR1 SGHRS, CDR2 YFSETQ. The chain's CDR3 is CASGQGQGYYGYTF. CDR3 in DNA: TGCGCCAGCGGACAGGGGCAGGGTTACTATGGCTACACCTTC.

The V gene is TRBV27, the J gene TRBJ1-3; 7 nucleotides match TRBD1. Trimming removed 5 bases from V and 3 bases from J; junction bases left unmatched: 7. The CDR3 length is 15 residues. CDR1 and CDR2 from the germline V gene are MNHEY and SMNVEV (reference sequence). CDR3 DNA: TGTGCCAGCAGTCTCACAGGGGTAGGTGGAAACACCATATATTTT. Its protein product is CASSLTGVGGNTIYF.

The J gene is TRBJ1-2, the V gene TRBV28; weak D call: TRBD1 (5 bases). CDR3 size: 12 residues. Trimming removed 6 bases at V and 7 bases at J, with 12 bases between. Looked up from germline, CDR1 is MDHEN and CDR2 is SYDVKM. The CDR3 loop reads CASRSQGVGYTF. The CDR3 coding sequence is TGTGCCAGCAGGTCCCAGGGCGTTGGCTACACCTTC.

The chain carries TRBV7-5 and TRBJ1-2. TRBV7-5 counts as a pseudogene. The CDR3 runs to 16 residues. In DNA form, the CDR3 reads TGTGTCAGAAGCTTAAGTCGAATCGAGCGGGCGTACAGCTACACCTTC. Its protein is CVRSLSRIERAYSYTF.

This clone has just a few counts. The genes are TRBV4-1 and TRBJ1-2; TRBD1 is a possible D gene (5 bases). With 0 bases removed from V and 2 bases from J, the gap between germline ends came to 13 bases. The CDR3 runs to 16 residues. Germline V gene data show CDR1 as MGHRA and CDR2 as YSYEKL. This CDR3 is CASSQDRVRANYGYTF. Written as DNA, the CDR3 is TGCGCCAGCAGCCAAGATCGGGTCAGGGCCAACTATGGCTACACCTTC.

The chain uses TRBV14 and TRBJ2-2; 7 bases are shared with TRBD1. CDR3 size: 16 residues. V lost 3 bases and J lost 5; bases outside the gene matches: 9. Germline V CDR1 and CDR2: SGHDN, FVKESK. The CDR3 coding sequence is TGTGCCAGCAGCCATAAGACAGGGAGCTGGACCGGGGAGCTGTTTTTT. Translated: CASSHKTGSWTGELFF.

This clone occurred once. This sequence joins TRBV7-2 and TRBJ2-7; D is uncertain. This CDR3 comprises 13 residues. Trimming cost V 2 bases and J 3 bases, with 8 bases left between them. Germline assignment: CDR1 SGHTA and CDR2 FQGNSA. The CDR3 nucleotides are TGTGCCAGCAGCTTACTTCCGCGCTACGAGCAGTACTTC. This translates into CASSLLPRYEQYF. The whole variable domain, remainder taken from reference TRBV7-2 and TRBJ2-7, is GAGVSQSPSNKVTEKGKDVELRCDPISGHTALYWYRQSLGQGLEFLIYFQGNSAPDKSGLPSDRFSAERTGGSVSTLTIQRTQQEDSAVYLCASSLLPRYEQYFGPGTRLTVT.

The chain has TRBV4-1 and TRBJ2-5; D ambiguous. V was trimmed by 1 base and J by 2 bases, leaving 20 bases between them. This CDR3 comprises 18 residues. Germline V gene sequence: CDR1 MGHRA, CDR2 YSYEKL. The CDR3 region has the DNA TGCGCCAGCAGCCAAGGTCGCTCCACAGTACCTGGACAAGAGACCCAGTACTTC. It yields the protein CASSQGRSTVPGQETQYF.

This chain links TRBV30 with TRBJ1-4; no reliable D call. V was clipped by 3 bases and J by 2 bases, with 16 bases between them. Germline lookup yields CDR1 GTSNPN and CDR2 SVGIG (reference sequence). This CDR3 has 16 residues. The CDR3 nucleotides read TGTGCCTGGAGCCCCCTGGGAGGCGGGACTAATGAAAAACTGTTTTTT. Amino acid sequence: CAWSPLGGGTNEKLFF.

This clone showed up just a few times. The chain is built from TRBV15 and TRBJ2-7; D remains unclear. CDR3 size: 16 residues. Germline V gene sequence: CDR1 LNHNV, CDR2 YYDKDF (reference sequence). The germline V and J ends were trimmed by 2 bases and 5 bases, with 19 bases remaining between them. This CDR3 is CATSRRFGYGTDEQYF. CDR3 in DNA: TGTGCCACCAGCAGAAGATTCGGGTACGGCACCGACGAGCAGTACTTC. The whole variable domain, filled in from reference TRBV15 and TRBJ2-7, reads DAMVIQNPRYQVTQFGKPVTLSCSQTLNHNVMYWYQQKSSQAPKLLFHYYDKDFNNEADTPDNFQSRRPNTSFCFLDIRSPGLGDTAMYLCATSRRFGYGTDEQYFGPGTRLTVT.

The rearrangement joins TRBV27 to TRBJ2-5; 8 bases are shared with TRBD1. J was trimmed by 5 bases and V by 6 bases; bases with no gene match: 11. Per germline, CDR1 MNHEY and CDR2 SMNVEV (reference sequence). The CDR3 is made up of 15 amino acids. This CDR3 reads CASSRTQGARETQYF. The CDR3 DNA reads TGTGCCAGCAGCCGAACCCAGGGGGCACGGGAGACCCAGTACTTC.

The sample holds a few counts of this clone. This chain links TRBV7-7 with TRBJ2-5; D is undetermined. CDR3 size: 15 residues. Germline V lookup: CDR1 SSHAT, CDR2 FNYEAQ (reference sequence). V lost 5 bases, J lost 2 bases, and 15 bases lay in between. The CDR3 reads CASSPLRLPQETQYF. CDR3 nucleotides: TGTGCCAGCAGCCCGCTGAGACTCCCACAAGAGACCCAGTACTTC.

CDR3: CASSRIDSRNIQYF. The DNA for the CDR3 is TGTGCCAGCAGCCGAATCGACTCAAGAAACATTCAGTACTTC. The chain carries TRBV5-6 and TRBJ2-4; D unresolved. V was clipped by 4 bases and J by 6 bases, with 14 bases between them. Germline CDR1 reads SGHDT; CDR2 reads YYEEEE. CDR3 length: 14 amino acids.

This chain links TRBV23-1 with TRBJ2-7; D might be TRBD2 (8 bases). TRBV23-1 is identified as an open reading frame with a role that is uncertain. V shed 2 bases and J shed 5 bases, with 19 bases lying between them. CDR3 length: 16 residues. For the CDR3, the DNA is TGCGCCAGCAGTCAACGGGACAGCGGGAGCTGGAACGAGCAGTACTTC. This encodes CASSQRDSGSWNEQYF.

The rearrangement uses TRBV2 and TRBJ1-3; D is perhaps TRBD1 (5 bases). V lost 6 bases to trimming and J lost 0 bases, with 9 bases between them. This CDR3 contains 14 residues. CDR1 is SNHLY and CDR2 is FYNNEI in the germline V gene. CDR3 in DNA: TGTGCCAGCAGGAGTGGACACTCTGGAAACACCATATATTTT. This encodes CASRSGHSGNTIYF.

The rearrangement links TRBV2 to TRBJ1-5; no firm D call. Between the trimmed V and J ends, which lost 7 bases and 7 bases, there was a span of 14 bases. From germline, CDR1 is SNHLY and CDR2 FYNNEI. The CDR3 sequence is 13 residues long. This chain's CDR3 is CASNWAEGQPQHF. The DNA of the CDR3 is TGTGCCAGCAATTGGGCCGAGGGCCAGCCCCAGCATTTT.

This chain links TRBV10-2 with TRBJ2-5; tentatively, D is TRBD2 (6 bases). V lost 0 bases and J lost 11, with 19 bases in between. Per germline, CDR1 WSHSY and CDR2 SAAADI. The CDR3 covers 15 residues. Here the CDR3 reads CASSESGVGVREQYF. For the CDR3, the DNA is TGCGCCAGCAGTGAGTCCGGGGTGGGCGTCCGGGAGCAGTACTTC.

This clone showed up just a few times. The chain has TRBV19 and TRBJ1-5; 9 bases fit TRBD1. V shed 5 bases, J shed 6 bases, and the junction held 2 bases outside the gene matches. The length of the CDR3 is 13 residues. Per germline, CDR1 LNHDA and CDR2 SQIVND (reference sequence). CDR3 amino acids: CASSGTGPQPQHF. The CDR3 nucleotides are TGTGCCAGTAGTGGGACAGGGCCTCAGCCCCAGCATTTT.

This clone occurred a few times. This sequence joins TRBV5-6 and TRBJ1-6; the match to TRBD1 covers 8 bases. V was clipped by 3 bases and J by 6 bases; unmatched bases: 5. The V gene's germline CDR1 is SGHDT and CDR2 YYEEEE. This CDR3 has 15 amino acids. The DNA of the CDR3 is TGTGCCAGCAGCTCCAGGGGGCTTGGTAATTCACCCCTCCACTTT. Amino acids: CASSSRGLGNSPLHF.